The 31 T cell receptor beta chains presented below share a single source sample, sequenced in a study of blood T cells in healthy people across ages. Combining a sample-barcoded 5' primer with a J-beta primer mix, a second PCR ran for about 7 to 11 cycles. Each CDR3 protein is one row after TCRdb ran MiXCR on the 5' RACE reads. Of around 1,500,000 distinct CDR3 sequences listed, approximately 30% are singletons. Source material: blood. All receptors come from a woman younger than 45 in good health.

In regard to this clonotype: Given a much more abundant clone one base away, this may be a read error. The genes are TRBV2 and TRBJ2-7, with a tentative D call TRBD2 (7 bases). The CDR3 contains 17 residues. The V gene's germline CDR1 is SNHLY and CDR2 FYNNEI. The CDR3: CTSSEAVGGPISYEQYF. For the CDR3, the DNA is TGTACCAGCAGTGAAGCGGTGGGGGGGCCCATCTCCTACGAGCAGTACTTC.

The genes are TRBV25-1 and TRBJ2-7, with a tentative D call TRBD2 (6 bases). This CDR3 has 13 amino acids. Germline lookup yields CDR1 MGHDK and CDR2 SYGVNS. Trimming removed 8 bases at V and 5 bases at J, with 16 bases between. The CDR3 nucleotides read TGTGCCAGCGGGGGAGGAGTACGCGACGAGCAGTACTTC. It encodes CASGGGVRDEQYF.

In regard to this clonotype: The germline gene is not matched at one end of the junction; a read error may be the cause. The chain couples TRBV4-3 to TRBJ1-1; D remains unclear. The CDR3 is 14 residues long. Germline assignment: CDR1 LGHNA and CDR2 YSLEER. This CDR3 reads CAGSQVGVKEEAFF. The CDR3 DNA is TGCGCCGGCAGCCAAGTTGGAGTCAAGGAAGAAGCTTTCTTT.

This clonotype was observed a handful of times. J is TRBJ2-5 and V is TRBV27; 9 nucleotides align to TRBD1. TRBJ2-7 matches the DNA end more closely, so the J call is doubtful. This CDR3 comprises 14 residues. The germline V gene encodes CDR1 MNHEY and CDR2 SMNVEV (reference sequence). CDR3 region: CASSKGQGGREQYF. CDR3 nucleotides: TGTGCCAGCAGCAAGGGACAGGGTGGACGCGAGCAGTACTTC.

V usage is TRBV11-2 and J usage is TRBJ1-2; D gene uncertain. The CDR3 sequence is 14 residues long. Germline V gene lookup returns CDR1 SGHAT and CDR2 FQNNGV. Trimming pared 1 base from V and 7 bases from J, leaving 13 bases between. The CDR3 is CASSLGPEAGGYTF. The DNA for the CDR3 is TGTGCCAGCAGCTTAGGCCCAGAGGCTGGTGGCTACACCTTC.

J is TRBJ1-2 and V is TRBV30, with TRBD1 identical over 7 bases. With 8 bases clipped from V and 7 bases from J, the junction kept 10 bases outside the gene matches. CDR3 length: 12 amino acids. From germline, CDR1 is GTSNPN and CDR2 SVGIG (reference sequence). The CDR3 nucleotides are TGTGCCGGACAACGGGGACAGCTTGGCTACACCTTC. Its translation: CAGQRGQLGYTF.

The chain joins TRBV7-8 to TRBJ2-4, with TRBD2 matching 8 bases. J lost 0 bases, V lost 5 bases, and 3 bases had no gene match. From germline, CDR1 is SGHVS and CDR2 FQNEAQ. The CDR3 extends over 15 amino acids. The CDR3 nucleotides are TGTGCCAGCAGCAGCGGGAGTAGAGCCAAAAACATTCAGTACTTC. It translates to CASSSGSRAKNIQYF.

The chain links TRBV6-5 to TRBJ1-3; TRBD1 is a possible D gene (5 bases). Trimming removed 3 bases at V and 0 bases at J, with 21 bases between. The germline gives CDR1 MNHEY, CDR2 SVGAGI. The CDR3 consists of 19 residues. The CDR3 loop is CASSYWPGSAKGSGNTIYF. CDR3 nucleotide sequence: TGTGCCAGCAGTTATTGGCCAGGGAGTGCGAAAGGCTCTGGAAACACCATATATTTT.

The chain joins TRBV4-3 to TRBJ2-1; 14 nucleotides match TRBD2. Germline assignment: CDR1 LGHNA and CDR2 YSLEER. The CDR3 is 18 amino acids. With V trimmed by 4 bases and J by 3 bases, 8 bases remained unmatched. CDR3: CASSPKGLAGENYNEQFF. DNA for the CDR3: TGCGCCAGCAGCCCTAAGGGACTAGCGGGAGAAAACTACAATGAGCAGTTCTTC.

This clonotype was seen many times. The chain links TRBV20-1 to TRBJ2-7, with a weak D call TRBD1 (6 bases). Germline values: CDR1 DFQATT, CDR2 SNEGSKA (reference sequence). The CDR3 totals 14 residues. V lost 2 bases and J 3 bases, leaving 14 bases between the germline ends. CDR3 in DNA: TGCAGTGCTAGAATAGGGGGTAGAAGCTACGAGCAGTACTTC. Protein: CSARIGGRSYEQYF.

As regards this clonotype: Just one base apart from a much larger clone, this may be a read error. The rearrangement joins TRBV27 to TRBJ2-3; D is uncertain. The length of the CDR3 is 12 residues. Per the germline V gene, CDR1 is MNHEY and CDR2 is SMNVEV (reference sequence). V was shortened by 5 bases and J by 4 bases, with 7 bases between the two germline ends. As DNA, the CDR3 is TGTGCCAGCAGTATTCGGCCAGATACGCAGTATTTT. Protein sequence: CASSIRPDTQYF.

In this sample, this clonotype turned up many times. The chain uses TRBV28 and TRBJ2-7, with 7 bases identical to TRBD1. The CDR3 length is 13 residues. CDR1 is MDHEN and CDR2 is SYDVKM in the germline V gene. V dropped 5 bases and J dropped 4; count of bases not matched to a gene: 5. This CDR3 is CASSPLDRYEQYF. The DNA of the CDR3 is TGTGCCAGCAGTCCCTTGGACAGGTACGAGCAGTACTTC.

About this clonotype itself: A read error may produce the germline difference seen at one junction end. V usage is TRBV24-1 and J usage is TRBJ2-1, with 9 bases matching TRBD2. The CDR3 contains 15 residues. Germline loops: CDR1 KGHDR, CDR2 SFDVKD. The CDR3 DNA reads as TGTGCCACCAGTAGGCTAGCGGGGACCTACGATGAGCAGTTCTTC. Residues: CATSRLAGTYDEQFF.

This chain uses TRBV5-1 with TRBJ2-2; no definite D call. CDR3 length equals 17 residues. Germline assignment: CDR1 SGHRS and CDR2 YFSETQ. V lost 0 bases and J lost 0, with 12 bases in between. The CDR3 DNA is TGCGCCAGCAGCTTGGCCGCGCTGTCCGCGAACACCGGGGAGCTGTTTTTT. It specifies CASSLAALSANTGELFF.

On this clonotype itself: Sequence at one end of the junction differs from germline and may be a read error. V and J are TRBV6-1 and TRBJ1-2; 10 nucleotides line up with TRBD1. Germline CDR1 is MNHNS and CDR2 is SASEGT. The length of the CDR3 is 17 residues. This chain's CDR3 is CASRSRDRGVMAYGDTF. The CDR3 DNA reads TGTGCCAGCAGATCCCGGGACAGGGGCGTCATGGCCTATGGCGACACCTTC.

This clonotype was found a few times. The chain couples TRBV12-3 or TRBV12-4 to TRBJ1-5; D unresolved. This CDR3 has 17 amino acids. The V gene lost 5 bases and the J gene lost 0 bases, with 17 bases spanning the gap. The CDR3 DNA sequence: TGTGCCAGCAGTCCCATGCAGGATAACTATAGCAATCAGCCCCAGCATTTT. As protein: CASSPMQDNYSNQPQHF.

The chain recombines TRBV5-1 with TRBJ1-2; 9 bases map to TRBD1. Germline CDR1 is SGHRS and CDR2 is YFSETQ. With 4 bases clipped from V and 2 bases from J, the junction kept 6 bases outside the gene matches. This CDR3 is built from 15 residues. The CDR3 DNA reads TGCGCCAGCAGCCCTGACGGACAGGGGAACTATGGCTACACCTTC. This encodes CASSPDGQGNYGYTF.

In regard to this clonotype: This may come from a read error, since a much larger clone is one base off. V is TRBV20-1 and J is TRBJ2-1; 9 nucleotides match TRBD1. V was pared by 7 bases and J by 4 bases, with 8 bases of the junction left unmatched. The CDR3 is made up of 14 amino acids. Germline CDR1 is DFQATT and CDR2 is SNEGSKA (reference sequence). CDR3 amino acids: CSVIGTGIYNEQFF. The CDR3 DNA is TGCAGTGTCATCGGGACAGGGATTTACAATGAGCAGTTCTTC.

Comments on this clonotype: A read error is likely, as this CDR3 ends without the conserved phenylalanine or tryptophan. The chain joins TRBV5-1 to TRBJ1-1; a weak D match, TRBD1 (6 bases). Germline CDR1 SGHRS, CDR2 YFSETQ. The CDR3 contains 14 residues. In nucleotides, the CDR3 is TGCGCCAGCAGCTGGTCAGGGGAGAACACAGAAGCTTTCTTG. Its translation: CASSWSGENTEAFL.

As regards this clonotype: Possible read error: a much larger clone is one base away. The V gene is TRBV29-1, the J gene TRBJ2-7; 8 bases fit TRBD1. After removal of 2 bases from V and 6 bases from J, the junction contained 9 bases not matched to a gene. This CDR3 has 14 residues. Germline V gene lookup returns CDR1 SQVTM and CDR2 ANQGSEA. CDR3 bases: TGCAGCGTTGAACGGACAGGGAGGTCGTGCGAGCAGTACTTC. It encodes CSVERTGRSCEQYF.

This clonotype appeared many times. J is TRBJ1-2 and V is TRBV2; maybe TRBD1 (5 bases). This CDR3 comprises 13 residues. V lost 1 base and J lost 4, with 7 bases in between. Germline V gene lookup returns CDR1 SNHLY and CDR2 FYNNEI. In DNA, the CDR3 is TGTGCCAGCAGTGAAGACAGGTTCTATGGCTACACCTTC. This codes for CASSEDRFYGYTF. The variable domain in full, with the rest retrieved from reference TRBV2 and TRBJ1-2, is EPEVTQTPSHQVTQMGQEVILRCVPISNHLYFYWYRQILGQKVEFLVSFYNNEISEKSEIFDDQFSVERPDGSNFTLKIRSTKLEDSAMYFCASSEDRFYGYTFGSGTRLTVV.

The chain has TRBV5-1 and TRBJ1-1, with a weak D call TRBD1 (5 bases). The germline V gene has CDR1 SGHRS and CDR2 YFSETQ. V lost 1 base, J lost 3 bases, and 7 bases lay in between. The CDR3 spans 13 residues. The CDR3 bases are TGCGCCAGCAGCTTGAACAGGTACACTGAAGCTTTCTTT. Its protein product is CASSLNRYTEAFF.

The chain links TRBV5-1 to TRBJ2-3; TRBD2 matches at 8 bases. Unmatched junction bases numbered 4, after V lost 6 bases and J lost 4 bases. The CDR3 spans 13 residues. The V gene's germline CDR1 is SGHRS and CDR2 YFSETQ. The DNA of the CDR3 is TGCGCCAGCACGAGCGGGGGATCAGATACGCAGTATTTT. Translation: CASTSGGSDTQYF.

This clonotype was detected only a few times. The V and J genes are TRBV24-1 and TRBJ1-5; TRBD1 is a possible D gene (5 bases). There are 15 residues in the CDR3. Germline CDR1 is KGHDR and CDR2 is SFDVKD. V was trimmed by 6 bases and J by 0 bases, leaving 11 bases between them. The CDR3 sequence is CATSHGQYSNQPQHF. The CDR3 bases are TGTGCCACCAGTCACGGACAATATAGCAATCAGCCCCAGCATTTT.

This clonotype appeared a few times. This chain joins TRBV12-3 or TRBV12-4 and TRBJ1-2; D is undetermined. CDR3 length equals 12 residues. The V gene lost 10 bases and the J gene lost 8 bases, with 17 bases spanning the gap. Written as DNA, the CDR3 is TGTGCCATCCACGGGAGGGAACGGGGCTACACCTTC. Its translation is CAIHGRERGYTF.

This clonotype occurred many times. This CDR3 is CASSLAGAQSGANVLTF. Written as DNA, the CDR3 is TGTGCCAGCAGCTTAGCGGGGGCCCAGTCTGGGGCCAACGTCCTGACTTTC. The chain uses TRBV7-2 and TRBJ2-6, with D tentatively TRBD1 (6 bases). V was pared by 0 bases and J by 1 base, with 10 bases between. This CDR3 comprises 17 residues. Germline assignment: CDR1 SGHTA and CDR2 FQGNSA.

J is TRBJ1-2 and V is TRBV5-1; D is unresolved. In germline, CDR1 is SGHRS, CDR2 YFSETQ. Trimming took off 0 bases at V and 6 bases at J, with 9 bases between the two ends. The CDR3 has 13 residues. CDR3 DNA sequence: TGCGCCAGCAGCTTGGGAGGGTCGAATGGCTACACCTTC. Translated, it gives CASSLGGSNGYTF.

Ten or more counts support this clonotype. A read error may produce the germline difference seen at one junction end. The CDR3 loop is CASSRDGTYEQYF. The CDR3 nucleotides are TGTGCCAGCAGTCGGGACGGGACCTACGAGCAGTACTTC. The chain is built from TRBV5-1 and TRBJ2-7; D might be TRBD1 or TRBD2, each matching 5 bases. Germline loops: CDR1 SGHRS, CDR2 YFSETQ. This CDR3 spans 13 amino acids.

In its sample, this clonotype was seen a few times. The CDR3 nucleotides are TGCAGTGCTAGAGATCCAACCGCAACTAATGAAAAACTGTTTTTT. Protein sequence: CSARDPTATNEKLFF. The rearrangement uses TRBV20-1 and TRBJ1-4; D is unclear. There are 15 residues in the CDR3. Deletions cut 0 bases from V and 0 bases from J, with 8 bases between. Germline V CDR1 and CDR2: DFQATT, SNEGSKA (reference sequence).

This clonotype turned up a few times. The genes are TRBV6-1 and TRBJ1-1; D not resolved. The CDR3 extends over 13 amino acids. The germline CDR1 and CDR2 sequences are MNHNS and SASEGT. The ends were cut back, 2 bases at V and 3 bases at J, with 7 bases in the middle. The CDR3 protein is CASSETTHTEAFF. DNA for the CDR3: TGTGCCAGCAGTGAAACCACGCACACTGAAGCTTTCTTT.

As for this clonotype: The junction does not match germline at one end; this may be a read error. This rearrangement joins TRBV18 to TRBJ2-2; 7 bases are a match to TRBD2. The CDR3 spans 20 residues. The germline CDR1 and CDR2 sequences are KGHSH and LQKENI. This CDR3 is CASSPRDTYSSGANTVELFF. In nucleotides, the CDR3 is TGTGCCAGCTCACCACGCGACACGTATTCTAGCGGAGCTAACACCGTGGAGCTGTTTTTT.